These T cell receptor beta chains were read from a single sample in a study of OX40 agonist ivuxolimab in advanced cancers. The data were produced by immunoSEQ multiplex PCR, yet TCRdb's version contains in-frame clones alone and is incomplete. The data hold roughly 52,000 clones, with under 85% observed a single time. Source: CD4+ or CD8+ T cells sorted from blood, taken in a trial of the OX40 agonist ivuxolimab. These TCRs come from an adult with an advanced solid tumor such as melanoma, head and neck, liver or kidney cancer. Each CDR3 is given with its conserved first and last residue. D genes are given only for firm matches. Clone sizes are given selectively: once, few, many, or a class where the clone is expanded.

J,V,length,size,D,DNA,CDR3
TRBJ1-2,TRBV7-9,16,-,-,TGTGCCAGCAGGCTAGTCGGGGGCCCTTCTAACTATGGCTACACCTTC,CASRLVGGPSNYGYTF
TRBJ2-2,TRBV2,11,few,-,TGTGCCAGCAGTAGGACCGGGGAGCTGTTTTTT,CASSRTGELFF
TRBJ1-1,TRBV7-8,14,once,-,TGTGCCAGCAGCCCGAGGTCAGGGAACACTGAAGCTTTCTTT,CASSPRSGNTEAFF
TRBJ2-7,TRBV11-2,13,-,-,TGTGCCAGCACCCCAAGGGGGGTTTACGAGCAGTACTTC,CASTPRGVYEQYF
TRBJ1-1,TRBV19,16,-,-,TGTGCCAGTAGTATAGATCCCCCCCCGGGCGCCTCAGAAGCTTTCTTT,CASSIDPPPGASEAFF
TRBJ2-1,TRBV7-7,14,-,-,TGTGCCAGCAGCTTGAACGGGTTAGACAATGAGCAGTTCTTC,CASSLNGLDNEQFF
TRBJ2-2,TRBV4-3,14,once,TRBD1,TGCGCCAGCCGGGACAGGTCGAGCACCGGGGAGCTGTTTTTT,CASRDRSSTGELFF
TRBJ1-4,TRBV5-1,14,once,-,TGCGCCAGCAGCCCATCGGGGGGCCGGGAAAAACTGTTTTTT,CASSPSGGREKLFF
TRBJ2-2,TRBV7-3,13,-,-,TGTGCCAGCAGCTCCGGATACACCGGGGAGCTGTTTTTT,CASSSGYTGELFF
TRBJ2-1,TRBV9,19,-,TRBD2,TGTGCCAGCAGCGTAGCTGGACTAGCGGGAGGCACGGGCTACAATGAGCAGTTCTTC,CASSVAGLAGGTGYNEQFF
TRBJ1-5,TRBV29-1,13,few,-,TGCAGCGTGGCCGGGACCGGCAATCAGCCCCAGCATTTT,CSVAGTGNQPQHF
TRBJ2-6,TRBV7-2,15,-,-,TGTGCCAGCAGCTTAGAAATCTCTGGGGCCAACGTCCTGACTTTC,CASSLEISGANVLTF
TRBJ1-1,TRBV5-4,18,-,-,TGTGCCAGCAGCTTGGAGATCAGGGCGCGAGGAATGAACACTGAAGCTTTCTTT,CASSLEIRARGMNTEAFF
TRBJ1-6,TRBV29-1,13,-,-,TGCAGCGTTGGCGACAGAGAGAGTTCACCCCTCCACTTT,CSVGDRESSPLHF
TRBJ2-2,TRBV9,16,once,-,TGTGCCAGCAGCGCACGACAGGGAGGAAACACCGGGGAGCTGTTTTTT,CASSARQGGNTGELFF
TRBJ2-7,TRBV7-8,14,-,TRBD2,TGTGCCAGCAGCACCGGGACTAACTTCTACGAGCAGTACTTC,CASSTGTNFYEQYF
TRBJ1-3,TRBV6-5,15,few,-,TGTGCCAGCAGCCCCGATCGCTACTCTGGAAACACCATATATTTT,CASSPDRYSGNTIYF
TRBJ2-7,TRBV27,16,few,TRBD2,TGTGCCAGCAGTTTAAGACTAGCGGGAGGGGCCCACGAGCAGTACTTC,CASSLRLAGGAHEQYF
TRBJ2-1,TRBV5-1,15,-,TRBD1,TGCGCCAGCAGCTTGGGACAGGGGCAACACAATGAGCAGTTCTTC,CASSLGQGQHNEQFF
TRBJ2-5,TRBV7-2,15,-,TRBD2,TGTGCCAGCAGCCCTCTAGCGGGGGCCCAAGAGACCCAGTACTTC,CASSPLAGAQETQYF
TRBJ2-3,TRBV11-3,14,-,-,TGTGCCAGCAGCTATGGTCTCGACACAGATACGCAGTATTTT,CASSYGLDTDTQYF
TRBJ2-3,TRBV5-1,15,-,TRBD1,TGCGCCAGCAGGGCCGGGACAGGGGGCGGAGATACGCAGTATTTT,CASRAGTGGGDTQYF
TRBJ1-5,TRBV18,13,-,-,TGTGCCAGCTCACCACCATATGGGCAGCCCCAGCATTTT,CASSPPYGQPQHF
TRBJ1-4,TRBV30,14,-,-,TGTGCCTGGAGTGGTGAGAGAGCCGGCGAAAAACTGTTTTTT,CAWSGERAGEKLFF
TRBJ1-3,TRBV4-2,14,once,-,TGTGCCAGCAGCGGGACCGCTGATGGAAACACCATATATTTT,CASSGTADGNTIYF
TRBJ1-4,TRBV5-4,18,-,TRBD1,TGTGCCAGCAGCCGCGACAGGGGGCTGGTTCGCACTAATGAAAAACTGTTTTTT,CASSRDRGLVRTNEKLFF
TRBJ2-5,TRBV7-4,16,-,-,TGTGCCAGCAGCCCCCCCCGGACTTGCGGGGAAGAGACCCAGTACTTC,CASSPPRTCGEETQYF
TRBJ2-6,TRBV18,19,few,-,TGTGCCAGCTCACCACCGCGGAACGGTTCTAGCTCTGGGGCCAACGTCCTGACTTTC,CASSPPRNGSSSGANVLTF
TRBJ2-7,TRBV6-7,13,-,-,TGTGCCAGCAGGCTGGCAGGGTACTACGAGCAGTACTTC,CASRLAGYYEQYF
TRBJ2-3,TRBV7-6,15,once,-,TGTGCCAGCAGCTTAGTACAAGCCAGAACAGATACGCAGTATTTT,CASSLVQARTDTQYF
TRBJ2-1,TRBV5-1,14,-,-,TGCGCCAGCAGCCCTACCTATTCAGAGGATGAGCAGTTCTTC,CASSPTYSEDEQFF
TRBJ1-2,TRBV11-1,13,-,-,TGTGCCAGCAGCTTAGCTCATAACTATGGCTACACCTTC,CASSLAHNYGYTF
TRBJ2-3,TRBV27,14,once,-,TGTGCCAGCAGTTTAAGGGGGAGCACAGATACGCAGTATTTT,CASSLRGSTDTQYF
TRBJ2-7,TRBV27,16,-,TRBD2,TGTGCCAGCAGCCCCTCCGGGGGAGCGGGAGGGCCGCTGCGGTACTTC,CASSPSGGAGGPLRYF
TRBJ1-5,TRBV5-6,15,-,-,TGTGCCAGCAGCTTGCACCCTCCTGGGCATCAGCCCCAGCATTTT,CASSLHPPGHQPQHF
TRBJ1-2,TRBV28,14,-,TRBD1,TGTGCCAGCACCGAGACGACAGGGCTCTATGGCTACACCTTC,CASTETTGLYGYTF
TRBJ1-1,TRBV7-2,15,-,TRBD1,TGTGCCAGCAGCCCTCAGGGGGGCCTGAACACTGAAGCTTTCTTT,CASSPQGGLNTEAFF
TRBJ2-7,TRBV7-2,14,-,-,TGTGCCAGCAGCCCAAGAGGGGGGCAGTACGAGCAGTACTTC,CASSPRGGQYEQYF